Each of the 28 T cell receptor beta chains below was sequenced from the same sample in a study of STAT5B mutations in CD4+ large granular lymphocyte leukemia (dated by TCRdb to between 2020 and 2023). The method was the immunoSEQ multiplex PCR assay. Entries here come from immuneACCESS through TCRdb and include only in-frame sequences with V and J called. Some clones fail to appear in such tables; in the studies checked, an unresolved V gene covers under half of the shortfall, and the cause of the remainder is unknown. For this sample there are 48,000 or so clones; 60% to 75% appear just once. Clones ranked in the top ten supply more than 1.5% of the sample. The sequenced sample consisted of CD4+ T cells from blood buffy coats. The receptors derive from a human donor in good health.

The chain is built from TRBV5-6 and TRBJ2-5; D not resolved. Germline V lookup: CDR1 SGHDT, CDR2 YYEEEE. The CDR3 has 15 amino acids. Trimming stripped 0 bases from V and 2 bases from J, with 11 bases between. As DNA, the CDR3 is TGTGCCAGCAGCTTGGGGGGTTGGCAACAAGAGACCCAGTACTTC. Amino acid sequence: CASSLGGWQQETQYF.

The V gene is TRBV5-4, the J gene TRBJ2-3; TRBD1 agrees at 10 bases. Germline V CDR1 and CDR2: SGHNT, YYREEE (reference sequence). The length of the CDR3 is 16 residues. V lost 6 bases, J lost 6 bases, and 13 bases stayed unmatched. The CDR3 is CASNILDRGQGDTQYF. As DNA, the CDR3 is TGTGCCAGCAACATTCTTGACAGGGGGCAAGGGGATACGCAGTATTTT.

Notes on this clone: Sequence at one end of the junction differs from germline and may be a read error. The gene calls are TRBV7-7 and TRBJ2-1; the D is unclear. CDR1 and CDR2 (germline): SSHAT, FNYEAQ (reference sequence). The CDR3 extends over 14 amino acids. The CDR3 here is CASSLDRAANEQFF. In nucleotides, the CDR3 is TGTGCTAGCAGCTTAGATAGGGCCGCCAATGAGCAGTTCTTC. The full variable domain, completed using reference TRBV7-7 and TRBJ2-1, is GAGVSQSPRYKVTKRGQDVTLRCDPISSHATLYWYQQALGQGPEFLTYFNYEAQPDKSGLPSDRFSAERPEGSISTLTIQRTEQRDSAMYRCASSLDRAANEQFFGPGTRLTVL.

This sequence joins TRBV6-1 and TRBJ1-5, with no clear D. The CDR3 runs to 14 residues. Germline loops: CDR1 MNHNS, CDR2 SASEGT. Trimming removed 1 base from V and 0 bases from J, with 4 bases in between. The CDR3 region is CASSEGNSNQPQHF. For the CDR3, the DNA is TGTGCCAGCAGTGAAGGGAATAGCAATCAGCCCCAGCATTTT.

CDR3 DNA sequence: TGTGCCATCAGTGAGTCGAAGGGGGTGGCAGATACGCAGTATTTT. Protein product: CAISESKGVADTQYF. The genes are TRBV10-3 and TRBJ2-3; perhaps TRBD1 as D (6 bases). V lost 0 bases and J lost 4, with 11 bases in between. The CDR3 is made up of 15 amino acids. The V gene's germline CDR1 is ENHRY and CDR2 SYGVKD.

This clone was picked up a small number of times. The genes are TRBV18 and TRBJ2-1; possibly TRBD2 for D (5 bases). The germline CDR1 and CDR2 sequences are KGHSH and LQKENI. The CDR3 contains 13 residues. V lost 6 bases and J 5 bases, leaving 11 bases between the germline ends. CDR3 bases: TGTGCCAGCTCGCCCACGAGGGACAATGAGCAGTTCTTC. Its protein is CASSPTRDNEQFF. The whole variable domain, filled in from reference TRBV18 and TRBJ2-1, reads NAGVMQNPRHLVRRRGQEARLRCSPMKGHSHVYWYRQLPEEGLKFMVYLQKENIIDESGMPKERFSAEFPKEGPSILRIQQVVRGDSAAYFCASSPTRDNEQFFGPGTRLTVL.

This chain connects TRBV6-5 to TRBJ1-2; TRBD1 matches at 10 bases. With V trimmed by 6 bases and J by 5 bases, 6 bases remained unmatched. The CDR3 covers 14 residues. Looked up from germline, CDR1 is MNHEY and CDR2 is SVGAGI. The CDR3 sequence: CASSRRDRGYGYTF. The CDR3 DNA reads TGTGCCAGCAGCCGCCGGGACAGGGGTTATGGCTACACCTTC.

There are a few counts of this clone. The rearrangement links TRBV4-1 to TRBJ2-6, with D unresolved. CDR1 MGHRA and CDR2 YSYEKL come from the germline V gene. The V gene lost 0 bases and the J gene lost 4 bases, with 4 bases spanning the gap. This CDR3 contains 14 residues. CDR3 loop: CASSQDWGANVLTF. The CDR3 DNA reads TGCGCCAGCAGCCAAGATTGGGGGGCCAACGTCCTGACTTTC.

This chain connects TRBV13 to TRBJ2-7; D is perhaps TRBD1 (5 bases). CDR1 is PRHDT and CDR2 is FYEKMQ in the germline V gene (reference sequence). This CDR3 contains 13 residues. V dropped 5 bases and J dropped 0 bases, with 8 bases sitting between them. The CDR3 loop reads CASSDQGSYEQYF. The CDR3 nucleotides read TGTGCCAGCAGCGATCAGGGCTCCTACGAGCAGTACTTC.

CDR3: CASSVVSGNQETQYF. In nucleotides, the CDR3 is TGTGCCAGCAGCGTAGTATCGGGGAACCAAGAGACCCAGTACTTC. The chain carries TRBV9 and TRBJ2-5; a weak D match, TRBD2 (5 bases). The CDR3 has 15 amino acids. V gave up 0 bases and J gave up 0 bases, with 9 bases separating them. The germline V gene encodes CDR1 SGDLS and CDR2 YYNGEE.

V usage is TRBV5-1 and J usage is TRBJ2-1; D perhaps matches TRBD2 (5 bases). This CDR3 has 15 residues. Trimming cost V 0 bases and J 0 bases, with 7 bases left between them. Per the germline V gene, CDR1 is SGHRS and CDR2 is YFSETQ. The chain's CDR3 is CASSLGGFSYNEQFF. As DNA, the CDR3 is TGCGCCAGCAGCTTGGGCGGGTTCTCCTACAATGAGCAGTTCTTC.

The V and J genes are TRBV5-4 and TRBJ1-2; D might be TRBD1 (6 bases). Germline V CDR1 and CDR2: SGHNT, YYREEE (reference sequence). The V and J ends lost 4 bases and 4 bases respectively, with 14 bases between them. This CDR3 is built from 14 residues. In DNA, the CDR3 is TGTGCCAGCAGCATTGATACAGGGACCTATGGCTACACCTTC. Encoded protein: CASSIDTGTYGYTF.

This clone occurred once. This sequence joins TRBV29-1 and TRBJ2-2, with D possibly matching TRBD2 (6 bases). This CDR3 contains 16 residues. Germline-derived CDR1 and CDR2 are SQVTM and ANQGSEA. Trimming left V 3 bases short and J 0 bases short, with 14 bases between. Here the CDR3 DNA reads TGCAGCGTTGAGGCCCCCGGGGGACCGAACACCGGGGAGCTGTTTTTT. Protein sequence: CSVEAPGGPNTGELFF.

The genes are TRBV7-9 and TRBJ1-3; 11 positions agree with TRBD1. With V trimmed by 5 bases and J by 1 base, 10 bases remained unmatched. Germline V CDR1 and CDR2: SEHNR, FQNEAQ (reference sequence). This CDR3 region has 18 residues. CDR3 in DNA: TGTGCCAGCAGCCCTCCCCGTGGGACAGGGGGATCTGGAAACACCATATATTTT. Protein sequence: CASSPPRGTGGSGNTIYF.

This clone showed up just a few times. The V gene is TRBV19, the J gene TRBJ1-1; a possible D gene is TRBD1 (6 bases). Germline-derived CDR1 and CDR2 are LNHDA and SQIVND (reference sequence). This CDR3 is built from 14 residues. V lost 5 bases and J lost 1, with 11 bases in between. The CDR3 nucleotides are TGTGCCAGTAGTGGCAGGGGCGCGAACACTGAAGCTTTCTTT. This gives the protein CASSGRGANTEAFF.

This chain connects TRBV19 to TRBJ2-2; TRBD1 might be the D (5 bases). The CDR3 covers 15 residues. The V end was cut by 6 bases, the J end by 1 base, with 12 bases between. The V gene's germline CDR1 is LNHDA and CDR2 SQIVND (reference sequence). The CDR3 loop is CASSRDRVNTGELFF. The CDR3 DNA is TGTGCCAGTAGCCGCGACAGAGTGAACACCGGGGAGCTGTTTTTT.

V is TRBV5-1 and J is TRBJ2-3, with D perhaps TRBD1 (6 bases). This CDR3 contains 15 residues. Looked up from germline, CDR1 is SGHRS and CDR2 is YFSETQ. V lost 0 bases and J 4 bases, leaving 12 bases between the germline ends. CDR3: CASSLEGQKSDTQYF. The CDR3 coding sequence is TGCGCCAGCAGCTTGGAGGGACAAAAATCAGATACGCAGTATTTT.

V and J are TRBV19 and TRBJ1-2; 8 bases match TRBD1. CDR3 length equals 15 residues. The V gene end was trimmed by 3 bases and the J gene end by 6 bases; junction bases not matched to a gene: 9. Germline loops: CDR1 LNHDA, CDR2 SQIVND (reference sequence). The CDR3 loop reads CASSIPRTGRDGYTF. CDR3 in DNA: TGTGCCAGTAGTATCCCACGGACAGGGAGAGATGGCTACACCTTC.

V usage is TRBV6-1 and J usage is TRBJ2-7; unclear D gene. CDR3 length: 14 amino acids. CDR1 MNHNS and CDR2 SASEGT come from the germline V gene. Trimming took off 5 bases at V and 5 bases at J, with 16 bases between the two ends. CDR3 in amino acids: CASSSANPWDEQYF. For the CDR3, the DNA is TGTGCCAGCAGTTCGGCAAACCCCTGGGACGAGCAGTACTTC.

This chain links TRBV27 with TRBJ1-5; D is uncertain. Trimming pared 3 bases from V and 4 bases from J, leaving 7 bases between. The CDR3 length is 13 residues. Germline V gives CDR1 MNHEY, CDR2 SMNVEV (reference sequence). The DNA of the CDR3 is TGTGCCAGCAGTTTGATGAATAATCAGCCCCAGCATTTT. Translating it yields CASSLMNNQPQHF.

The CDR3 DNA follows: TGTGCCAGCAGCTTAACAGGACCGTCCACCCACACCTTC. Translating it yields CASSLTGPSTHTF. The chain employs TRBV7-2 and TRBJ1-2, with D possibly being TRBD1 (5 bases). The V and J ends lost 2 bases and 12 bases respectively, with 16 bases between them. Per the germline V gene, CDR1 is SGHTA and CDR2 is FQGNSA. The CDR3 spans 13 residues.

The rearrangement joins TRBV11-2 to TRBJ2-7; TRBD1 might be the D (5 bases). Germline-derived CDR1 and CDR2 are SGHAT and FQNNGV. The CDR3 length is 14 residues. V dropped 5 bases and J dropped 0 bases, with 11 bases sitting between them. CDR3 nucleotides: TGTGCCAGCAGCCCAGGGTGGAGCTCCTACGAGCAGTACGTC. This translates into CASSPGWSSYEQYV.

A few counts support this clone. This chain joins TRBV2 and TRBJ2-1; D gene ambiguous. V lost 0 bases and J 3 bases, leaving 9 bases between the germline ends. CDR3 size: 15 residues. CDR1 SNHLY and CDR2 FYNNEI come from the germline V gene. The CDR3 is CASSEALTDYNEQFF. CDR3 DNA: TGTGCCAGCAGTGAAGCGCTTACGGACTACAATGAGCAGTTCTTC.

The genes are TRBV7-2 and TRBJ2-3; the D is unclear. The V gene lost 5 bases and the J gene lost 2 bases, with 8 bases spanning the gap. The germline gives CDR1 SGHTA, CDR2 FQGNSA. This CDR3 contains 13 residues. CDR3 DNA sequence: TGTGCCAGCAGCGACCGTCCCACAGATACGCAGTATTTT. Its protein product is CASSDRPTDTQYF. Drawing the rest from reference TRBV7-2 and TRBJ2-3, the complete variable domain is GAGVSQSPSNKVTEKGKDVELRCDPISGHTALYWYRQSLGQGLEFLIYFQGNSAPDKSGLPSDRFSAERTGGSVSTLTIQRTQQEDSAVYLCASSDRPTDTQYFGPGTRLTVL.

This chain uses TRBV7-6 with TRBJ2-5, with unresolved D. The CDR3 is 14 amino acids. The V end lost 0 bases, the J end lost 2 bases, and 7 bases lay between the germline ends. Germline V gene data show CDR1 as SGHVS and CDR2 as FNYEAQ. This CDR3 reads CASSLAPSQETQYF. CDR3 coding DNA: TGTGCCAGCAGCTTAGCTCCCTCTCAAGAGACCCAGTACTTC. Together with reference TRBV7-6 and TRBJ2-5, the CDR3 gives the full variable domain: GAGVSQSPRYKVTKRGQDVALRCDPISGHVSLYWYRQALGQGPEFLTYFNYEAQQDKSGLPNDRFSAERPEGSISTLTIQRTEQRDSAMYRCASSLAPSQETQYFGPGTRLLVL.

The chain has TRBV5-5 and TRBJ1-1, with TRBD1 identical over 8 bases. The CDR3 is made up of 15 amino acids. V trimming: 4 bases; J trimming: 1 base; junction bases outside the gene matches: 6. CDR1 is SGHKS, CDR2 YYEKEE, per germline (reference sequence). For the CDR3, the DNA is TGTGCCAGCAGCAGAGCAGGGGGCGGGAACACTGAAGCTTTCTTT. Protein product: CASSRAGGGNTEAFF.

The chain is built from TRBV28 and TRBJ1-4; D remains unclear. Trimming removed 6 bases from V and 7 bases from J, with 9 bases in between. CDR3 length: 12 amino acids. Germline loops: CDR1 MDHEN, CDR2 SYDVKM. The CDR3 nucleotides are TGTGCCAGCAGGGGAGGTGGTGAAAAACTGTTTTTT. Its translation is CASRGGGEKLFF.

J is TRBJ2-3 and V is TRBV11-2; no definite D call. CDR3 length equals 13 residues. Trimming cost V 5 bases and J 0 bases, with 6 bases left between them. Per the germline V gene, CDR1 is SGHAT and CDR2 is FQNNGV. CDR3 residues: CASSRPSTDTQYF. CDR3 nucleotide sequence: TGTGCCAGCAGCAGACCGAGCACAGATACGCAGTATTTT.